This TCR beta chain is from a study of radiation and T cells in renal cell carcinoma. Time point noted: blood 4 weeks post-SBRT, at nephrectomy. The sample's treatment: 15 Gy SBRT to primary tumor, nephrectomy 4 weeks later. Nephrectomy followed 15 Gy stereotactic body radiation by 4 weeks. Blood was sampled at baseline, 2 weeks and 4 weeks after SBRT. Sequencing used immunoSEQ multiplex PCR; TCRdb keeps in-frame clones, though not all of them. The data contain some 97,000 clones, 70% to 85% of them singletons. The clonotype originates from a man aged 60 to 69 with renal cell carcinoma. The input for sequencing was blood, taken from a patient whose treatment included radiotherapy and nephrectomy.

The CDR3 sequence: CASSLRDTQYF. CDR3 coding DNA: TGTGCCAGCAGCCTCAGAGATACGCAGTATTTT. The chain is built from TRBV5-4 and TRBJ2-3; D unclear. The CDR3 covers 11 residues. Germline V gene sequence: CDR1 SGHNT, CDR2 YYREEE (reference sequence). V was cut by 4 bases and J by 5 bases, with 5 bases left in between.